This T cell receptor (beta chain) appears in the sequencing data of a study of shared clonotypes between healthy human individuals. General study findings and limits: Represented diversity (both genetic and exposure-history) was limited by the small number of donors.

To note about this clone: Its antigen is undetermined.

Method: immunoSEQ multiplex PCR; TCRdb's copy keeps in-frame clones and lacks some. The data hold over 400,000 clones, with 60% to 80% observed a single time. This CDR3 region has 13 residues. CDR1 and CDR2 from the germline V gene are LNHDA and SQIVND (reference sequence). The V and J ends lost 6 bases and 3 bases respectively, with 9 bases between them. The chain joins TRBV19 to TRBJ1-5; D is unresolved. The source of this sequence is a woman in her thirties or forties in good health. Some clones in this sample may be carry-over from other donors' samples. Sequencing was carried out using PBMCs. The CDR3 DNA follows: TGTGCCAGTAGCGACGGATTCAATCAGCCCCAGCATTTT. Protein sequence: CASSDGFNQPQHF.